Listed below are T cell receptor beta chains from one sample, sequenced in a study of PD-L1 blockade in urothelial cancer. Produced via immunoSEQ multiplex PCR; TCRdb's table is partial and in-frame only. The sample contains roughly 43,000 clones, 81% of which appear only once. This specimen was PBMCs, taken around atezolizumab (anti-PD-L1) treatment. The receptors come from a man aged 65 to 79 with urothelial cancer. Both conserved end residues are part of each CDR3. A D gene is named only where the DNA matches it firmly. Some rows have no size entry. The others give once, few or many, or a class for an expanded clone.

size	V	J	D	CDR3	DNA
.	TRBV4-1	TRBJ1-4	TRBD1	CASSQGLLGQGGEKLFF	TGCGCCAGCAGCCAAGGTCTCCTGGGCCAGGGGGGCGAAAAACTGTTTTTT
.	TRBV5-1	TRBJ1-3	.	CASSLTGRGSGNTIYF	TGCGCCAGCAGCTTAACCGGACGGGGCTCTGGAAACACCATATATTTT
.	TRBV15	TRBJ2-1	.	CATSRGYASRYNEQFF	TGTGCCACCAGCAGAGGGTACGCGTCTAGATACAATGAGCAGTTCTTC
.	TRBV7-7	TRBJ1-1	.	CASSAGEGTEAFF	TGTGCTAGCAGCGCAGGAGAGGGCACTGAAGCTTTCTTT
.	TRBV6-5	TRBJ2-2	.	CASTPSRGDTGELFF	TGTGCCAGCACCCCCAGCAGGGGGGATACCGGGGAGCTGTTTTTT
.	TRBV10-3	TRBJ1-1	.	CANSGSANTEAFF	TGTGCCAACTCCGGGTCCGCGAACACTGAAGCTTTCTTT
.	TRBV11-1	TRBJ2-7	.	CASSHEGAPYEQYF	TGTGCCAGCAGCCACGAAGGGGCGCCCTACGAGCAGTACTTC
few	TRBV30	TRBJ1-2	.	CAWSGPILTGTDYGYTF	TGTGCCTGGAGTGGCCCAATCTTGACAGGAACTGACTATGGCTACACCTTC
once	TRBV19	TRBJ2-1	TRBD2	CASSIIGLAGVREYNEQFF	TGTGCCAGTAGTATAATTGGACTAGCGGGAGTCCGAGAGTACAATGAGCAGTTCTTC
.	TRBV6-1	TRBJ1-5	TRBD1	CASGQGQSNQPQHF	TGTGCCAGCGGACAGGGACAAAGCAATCAGCCCCAGCATTTT
.	TRBV9	TRBJ2-2	TRBD2	CASSAGQGLAGGGTGELFF	TGTGCCAGCAGCGCCGGCCAGGGACTAGCGGGAGGAGGTACCGGGGAGCTGTTTTTT
.	TRBV6-6	TRBJ2-7	TRBD2	CASSLPLAGAGEQYF	TGTGCCAGCAGCCTCCCTCTAGCGGGAGCGGGAGAGCAGTACTTC
.	TRBV5-4	TRBJ2-3	.	CASSLSQGQGADTQYF	TGTGCCAGCAGCTTGAGCCAGGGCCAGGGTGCAGATACGCAGTATTTT
.	TRBV5-1	TRBJ2-1	TRBD1	CASSGLGTGGSEQFF	TGCGCCAGCAGCGGCCTCGGGACAGGGGGCAGTGAGCAGTTCTTC
.	TRBV5-4	TRBJ2-7	TRBD2	CASSLVGGRGSYEQYF	TGTGCCAGCAGCTTGGTGGGCGGGAGAGGATCCTACGAGCAGTACTTC
.	TRBV19	TRBJ2-1	TRBD2	CASKRLAESYNEQFF	TGTGCCAGTAAGAGACTAGCGGAATCCTACAATGAGCAGTTCTTC
.	TRBV4-3	TRBJ1-1	TRBD1	CASSQTPPTGGAFF	TGCGCCAGCAGCCAGACACCGCCAACAGGGGGTGCTTTCTTT
.	TRBV10-3	TRBJ2-2	.	CAITGQNTGELFF	TGTGCCATCACGGGACAGAACACCGGGGAGCTGTTTTTT
few	TRBV4-3	TRBJ1-4	.	CASSQDPGAATNEKLFF	TGCGCCAGCAGCCAAGACCCTGGTGCAGCAACTAATGAAAAACTGTTTTTT
once	TRBV10-2	TRBJ2-1	TRBD1	CASSDLGTVNVEQFF	TGCGCCAGCAGTGACCTCGGGACAGTAAACGTTGAGCAGTTCTTC
.	TRBV9	TRBJ2-7	TRBD1	CASSVAGQGIGEQYF	TGTGCCAGCAGCGTAGCCGGACAGGGGATAGGAGAGCAGTACTTC
once	TRBV19	TRBJ1-5	.	CASSISSVYSNQPQHF	TGTGCCAGTAGTATATCCAGTGTTTATAGCAATCAGCCCCAGCATTTT
.	TRBV10-1	TRBJ1-1	.	CASSKDRNTEAFF	TGCGCCAGCAGTAAGGACAGGAACACTGAAGCTTTCTTT
once	TRBV7-2	TRBJ2-7	TRBD1	CASTQGARYEQYF	TGTGCCAGCACTCAGGGGGCCCGCTACGAGCAGTACTTC
once	TRBV4-3	TRBJ2-7	TRBD1	CASSQYSGTGGYEQYF	TGCGCCAGCAGCCAATATTCCGGGACAGGGGGCTACGAGCAGTACTTC
.	TRBV27	TRBJ2-1	.	CASARRNLANEQFF	TGTGCCAGCGCGAGGCGGAACCTCGCCAATGAGCAGTTCTTC
once	TRBV29-1	TRBJ2-2	.	CSAQSGLNTGELFF	TGCAGCGCTCAAAGCGGGCTTAACACCGGGGAGCTGTTTTTT
few	TRBV29-1	TRBJ2-2	.	CSVDSANTGELFF	TGCAGCGTTGACAGTGCGAACACCGGGGAGCTGTTTTTT